This passage covers 25 T cell receptor beta chains from one sample sequenced in a study of read filtering for tumor transcriptome and immune sequencing. The library was built from 400 ng RNA with molecular barcoded adaptors for alpha/delta and beta/gamma chains. TCRdb re-called the reads through MiXCR, storing one row per CDR3 protein. The sample lists 40,000 to 50,000 distinct CDR3 sequences; roughly 19% were seen once. Sequencing was done on a sample of a population of CD138-negative cells sorted from bone marrow. The receptor set was obtained from a donor aged 40 or older with multiple myeloma.

This clonotype was recorded at least ten times. CDR3 amino acids: CASSLRGVPSYEQYF. The CDR3 DNA follows: TGTGCCAGCAGTTTGAGGGGAGTTCCTTCCTACGAGCAGTACTTC. This chain uses TRBV12-3 or TRBV12-4 with TRBJ2-7; either TRBD1 or TRBD2 may supply D (5 bases each). V shed 3 bases and J shed 1 base, with 13 bases lying between them. The CDR3 length is 15 residues.

This clonotype was seen ten or more times. V and J are TRBV18 and TRBJ2-5; D unclear. Germline V lookup: CDR1 KGHSH, CDR2 LQKENI. This CDR3 region has 15 residues. The germline V and J ends were trimmed by 3 bases and 0 bases, with 11 bases remaining between them. CDR3: CASSPGGLHQETQYF. The DNA for the CDR3 is TGTGCCAGCTCACCGGGTGGTTTACACCAAGAGACCCAGTACTTC.

This clonotype was found a few times. The chain links TRBV4-3 to TRBJ2-3, with D perhaps TRBD1 (6 bases). Trimming cost V 4 bases and J 5 bases, with 10 bases left between them. CDR1 and CDR2 from the germline V gene are LGHNA and YSLEER. This CDR3 spans 13 amino acids. CDR3 protein: CASSRYREDTQYF. CDR3 bases: TGCGCCAGCAGCCGTTACAGGGAAGATACGCAGTATTTT.

The chain carries TRBV5-1 and TRBJ2-7; TRBD2 matches 10 bases. Trimming removed 0 bases from V and 4 bases from J; junction bases left unmatched: 7. The germline CDR1 and CDR2 sequences are SGHRS and YFSETQ. There are 16 residues in the CDR3. CDR3 nucleotide sequence: TGCGCCAGCAGCTTGGCCTTAGCGGGAGGTCAATACGAGCAGTACTTC. Protein sequence: CASSLALAGGQYEQYF.

In its sample, this clonotype was seen many times. The chain joins TRBV7-2 to TRBJ1-4; D perhaps matches TRBD1 (6 bases). The V end was cut by 0 bases, the J end by 0 bases, with 8 bases between. This CDR3 has 16 residues. Germline CDR1 reads SGHTA; CDR2 reads FQGNSA. The CDR3 loop reads CASSLAGGATNEKLFF. For the CDR3, the DNA is TGTGCCAGCAGCTTAGCGGGGGGCGCAACTAATGAAAAACTGTTTTTT.

This clonotype is medium-sized in the sample. At one end the junction does not follow the germline gene, possibly because of a read error. The rearrangement uses TRBV29-1 and TRBJ2-1; D is ambiguous. The germline CDR1 and CDR2 sequences are SQVTM and ANQGSEA. The CDR3 sequence is 9 residues long. CDR3 nucleotide sequence: TGCAGCGTTGATCACCTCTGGGGCTTC. It yields the protein CSVDHLWGF.

Remarks on this clonotype: A much larger clonotype is one base distant, so this may be a read error. The CDR3 here is CAISLTISEQFF. In nucleotides, the CDR3 is TGTGCCATCAGTTTGACTATCAGTGAGCAGTTCTTC. The genes are TRBV10-3 and TRBJ2-1; the D gene is possibly TRBD2 (5 bases). V was clipped by 5 bases and J by 9 bases, with 11 bases between them. Germline V gene data show CDR1 as ENHRY and CDR2 as SYGVKD. The CDR3 is 12 amino acids.

The chain recombines TRBV19 with TRBJ2-2; perhaps TRBD2 as D (5 bases). Germline V gene lookup returns CDR1 LNHDA and CDR2 SQIVND (reference sequence). The CDR3 consists of 15 residues. Trimming cost V 10 bases and J 4 bases, with 19 bases left between them. The CDR3 bases are TGTGCCATTAGCCTTCCCCCGGGAACCACCGGGGAGCTGTTTTTT. This encodes CAISLPPGTTGELFF. The variable domain in full, completed from reference TRBV19 and TRBJ2-2, reads DGGITQSPKYLFRKEGQNVTLSCEQNLNHDAMYWYRQDPGQGLRLIYYSQIVNDFQKGDIAEGYSVSREKKESFPLTVTSAQKNPTAFYLCAISLPPGTTGELFFGEGSRLTVL.

Concerning this clonotype itself: The junction differs from germline at one of its ends, possibly a read error. This chain joins TRBV29-1 and TRBJ2-1; D remains unclear. From germline, CDR1 is SQVTM and CDR2 ANQGSEA. The CDR3 sequence is 12 residues long. CDR3: CSGAESYSELFF. The DNA of the CDR3 is TGCAGCGGGGCCGAGAGCTACAGTGAGCTGTTCTTC.

This clonotype was observed at least ten times. The chain carries TRBV7-9 and TRBJ2-1; unclear D gene. CDR3 length equals 10 residues. V lost 1 base to trimming and J lost 12 bases, with 4 bases between them. CDR1 is SEHNR, CDR2 FQNEAQ, per germline (reference sequence). The CDR3 sequence is CASSLGAQFF. CDR3 nucleotides: TGTGCCAGCAGCTTAGGGGCGCAGTTCTTC.

Remarks on this clonotype: A much larger clone differs from this one at a single base, so this may be a read error. This chain links TRBV19 with TRBJ2-3; 8 bases fit TRBD1. J gave up 1 base and V 7 bases, and 7 bases lay outside the gene matches. The germline gives CDR1 LNHDA, CDR2 SQIVND (reference sequence). The CDR3 is 15 residues long. The CDR3 loop reads CASTWSGGGTDTQYF. DNA of the CDR3: TGTGCCAGTACTTGGTCAGGGGGCGGCACAGATACGCAGTATTTT.

Only a few counts were recorded for this clonotype. This chain uses TRBV5-5 with TRBJ2-5; 10 positions agree with TRBD1. Germline V gene data show CDR1 as SGHKS and CDR2 as YYEKEE (reference sequence). This CDR3 is 16 amino acids long. V gave up 3 bases and J gave up 4 bases; unmatched junction bases: 9. CDR3: CASSSTTGGLRETQYF. The DNA for the CDR3 is TGTGCCAGCAGCTCAACGACAGGGGGCCTTCGAGAGACCCAGTACTTC.

This clonotype was recorded at least ten times. The V gene is TRBV9, the J gene TRBJ2-3; perhaps TRBD1 as D (5 bases). Germline CDR1 and CDR2: SGDLS and YYNGEE. This CDR3 comprises 15 residues. V lost 3 bases to trimming and J lost 6 bases, with 17 bases between them. The CDR3, as DNA: TGTGCCAGCAGCGGGGGTGGGGCAGGGTCGGATACGCAGTATTTT. This gives the protein CASSGGGAGSDTQYF. Full variable domain (remainder filled in from reference TRBV9 and TRBJ2-3): DSGVTQTPKHLITATGQRVTLRCSPRSGDLSVYWYQQSLDQGLQFLIQYYNGEERAKGNILERFSAQQFPDLHSELNLSSLELGDSALYFCASSGGGAGSDTQYFGPGTRLTVL.

For this clonotype: A read error likely explains this, since a far larger clone differs by one base. This chain joins TRBV12-3 or TRBV12-4 and TRBJ2-2; D gene ambiguous. The CDR3 covers 13 residues. Trimming shortened V by 4 bases and J by 10 bases, and 13 bases separated the two germline ends. CDR3 residues: CASSYAPGEELFF. As DNA, the CDR3 is TGTGCCAGCAGTTATGCCCCAGGAGAGGAGCTGTTTTTT.

This clonotype showed up many times. This chain connects TRBV5-1 to TRBJ2-2; 9 nucleotides match TRBD2. This CDR3 spans 16 amino acids. V gave up 4 bases and J gave up 5 bases; unmatched junction bases: 9. Germline V gene lookup returns CDR1 SGHRS and CDR2 YFSETQ. The CDR3 sequence: CASSTPRSGRTGELFF. The CDR3 DNA is TGCGCCAGCAGCACTCCGAGGAGCGGGAGGACCGGGGAGCTGTTTTTT.

This clonotype was detected many times. CDR3 in amino acids: CASSVGADRGHQPQHF. The CDR3 DNA is TGTGCCAGCAGCGTAGGGGCAGACAGGGGGCATCAGCCCCAGCATTTT. The chain is built from TRBV9 and TRBJ1-5; 10 nucleotides agree with TRBD1. Germline V gene sequence: CDR1 SGDLS, CDR2 YYNGEE. V shed 0 bases and J 5 bases; nucleotides not matched to a gene: 5. The CDR3 has 16 amino acids. Full variable domain (rest looked up from reference TRBV9 and TRBJ1-5): DSGVTQTPKHLITATGQRVTLRCSPRSGDLSVYWYQQSLDQGLQFLIQYYNGEERAKGNILERFSAQQFPDLHSELNLSSLELGDSALYFCASSVGADRGHQPQHFGDGTRLSIL.

This rearrangement joins TRBV11-2 to TRBJ2-1, with 7 bases matching TRBD2. The CDR3 sequence is 17 residues long. The V and J ends lost 2 bases and 0 bases, in that order; junction bases with no gene match: 7. Germline V gene lookup returns CDR1 SGHAT and CDR2 FQNNGV. CDR3 DNA sequence: TGTGCCAGCAGCTTAACGGGCGGGGGATTCTCCTACAATGAGCAGTTCTTC. Translation: CASSLTGGGFSYNEQFF.

The sample holds many counts of this clonotype. J is TRBJ1-2 and V is TRBV3-1; 10 nucleotides align to TRBD1. Germline V gene lookup returns CDR1 LGHDT and CDR2 YNNKEL (reference sequence). This CDR3 is 15 amino acids long. V trimming: 4 bases; J trimming: 6 bases; junction bases outside the gene matches: 8. The CDR3 nucleotides read TGTGCCAGCAGCCTTAGGACAGGGGGTGGTGATGGCTACACCTTC. Its protein product is CASSLRTGGGDGYTF. The whole variable domain, filled in from reference TRBV3-1 and TRBJ1-2, reads DTAVSQTPKYLVTQMGNDKSIKCEQNLGHDTMYWYKQDSKKFLKIMFSYNNKELIINETVPNRFSPKSPDKAHLNLHINSLELGDSAVYFCASSLRTGGGDGYTFGSGTRLTVV.

Judged by abundance, this clonotype is medium-sized (0.01 to 0.1%). The chain is built from TRBV20-1 and TRBJ2-1, with 10 positions matching TRBD2. Per the germline V gene, CDR1 is DFQATT and CDR2 is SNEGSKA (reference sequence). This CDR3 has 13 amino acids. The J segment lost 6 bases and the V segment lost 5 bases, leaving 4 bases of the junction unmatched. The CDR3 DNA is TGCAGTGCTCCTCGGACTAGCGGCAATGAGCAGTTCTTC. Protein: CSAPRTSGNEQFF.

This clonotype was seen a single time. Since a much larger clone is just one base distant, this may be a read error. V usage is TRBV20-1 and J usage is TRBJ1-2; TRBD1 is a possible D gene (6 bases). The CDR3 runs to 14 residues. Germline V gene lookup returns CDR1 DFQATT and CDR2 SNEGSKA (reference sequence). CDR3 residues: CSARGTDRNYGHTF. CDR3 DNA sequence: TGCAGTGCTAGAGGGACAGACCGTAACTATGGCCACACCTTC.

In this sample, this clonotype turned up many times. The rearrangement joins TRBV29-1 to TRBJ2-5, with D uncertain. The CDR3 extends over 11 amino acids. The germline V and J ends were trimmed by 5 bases and 5 bases, with 9 bases remaining between them. Germline-derived CDR1 and CDR2 are SQVTM and ANQGSEA. The CDR3 here is CSVPDGETQYF. DNA of the CDR3: TGCAGCGTTCCAGACGGGGAGACCCAGTACTTC.

This clonotype came up many times. J is TRBJ2-5 and V is TRBV14, with 8 bases lining up with TRBD1. With V trimmed by 5 bases and J by 5 bases, 10 bases remained unmatched. CDR3 length: 15 amino acids. Per the germline V gene, CDR1 is SGHDN and CDR2 is FVKESK. The CDR3 is CASSKRTGFAETQYF. Written as DNA, the CDR3 is TGTGCCAGCAGCAAAAGGACAGGGTTCGCGGAGACCCAGTACTTC.

This clonotype has a count of ten or more. This sequence joins TRBV28 and TRBJ2-2; weak D call: TRBD2 (5 bases). Trimming took 3 bases from V and 3 from J, leaving 11 bases between them. From germline, CDR1 is MDHEN and CDR2 SYDVKM. The CDR3 is made up of 15 amino acids. CDR3 bases: TGTGCCAGCAGTTTCCCAGACTACCACACCGGGGAGCTGTTTTTT. This translates into CASSFPDYHTGELFF.

Ten or more counts support this clonotype. The gene calls are TRBV14 and TRBJ2-6; tentatively, D is TRBD2 (5 bases). Trimming took off 1 base at V and 0 bases at J, with 13 bases between the two ends. The CDR3 covers 18 residues. Germline V lookup: CDR1 SGHDN, CDR2 FVKESK. For the CDR3, the DNA is TGTGCCAGCAGCCAAGTAGCGCTCTTCTCCTCTGGGGCCAACGTCCTGACTTTC. This gives the protein CASSQVALFSSGANVLTF.

The chain carries TRBV19 and TRBJ2-1, with 7 bases identical to TRBD2. The junction had 5 bases not matched to a gene; V was cut back by 3 bases and J by 3 bases. This CDR3 is 15 amino acids long. Germline-derived CDR1 and CDR2 are LNHDA and SQIVND (reference sequence). CDR3 coding DNA: TGTGCCAGTAGTATCGCTAGCGGAAACTACAATGAGCAGTTCTTC. Protein: CASSIASGNYNEQFF.